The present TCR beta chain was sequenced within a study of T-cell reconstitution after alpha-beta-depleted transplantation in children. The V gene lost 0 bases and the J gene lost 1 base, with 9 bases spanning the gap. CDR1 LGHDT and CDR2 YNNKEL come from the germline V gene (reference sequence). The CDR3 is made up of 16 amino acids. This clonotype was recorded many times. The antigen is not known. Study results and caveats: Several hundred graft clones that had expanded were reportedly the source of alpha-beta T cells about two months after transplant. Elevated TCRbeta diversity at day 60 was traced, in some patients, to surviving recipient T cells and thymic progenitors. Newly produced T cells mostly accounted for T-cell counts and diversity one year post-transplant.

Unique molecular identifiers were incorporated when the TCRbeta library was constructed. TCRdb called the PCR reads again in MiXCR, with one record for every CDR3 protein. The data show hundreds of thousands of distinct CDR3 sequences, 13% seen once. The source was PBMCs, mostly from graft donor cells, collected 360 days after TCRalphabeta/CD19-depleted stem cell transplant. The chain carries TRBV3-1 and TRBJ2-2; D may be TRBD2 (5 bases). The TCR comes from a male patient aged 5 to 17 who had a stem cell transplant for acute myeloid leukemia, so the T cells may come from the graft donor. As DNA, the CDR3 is TGTGCCAGCAGCCAAGATATCGGGGTGAACACCGGGGAGCTGTTTTTT. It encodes CASSQDIGVNTGELFF.